This TCR beta chain was retrieved from a study of regulatory T cells in long-lasting Graves disease (dated by TCRdb to about 2021). Regarding the research as a whole: Persistent Graves' disease was defined as antithyroid drug treatment for over 5 years with persistently positive TSH receptor autoantibodies. Peripheral blood TCR sequencing and RNA sequencing compared persistent Graves' disease patients with newly diagnosed Graves' disease patients. The study took place in China and was registered as a clinical trial. A total of roughly 33 samples underwent TCR sequencing: about 13 from persistent and roughly 20 from newly diagnosed Graves' disease patients. On average, persistent Graves' disease patients in the clinical cohort had been on antithyroid drugs for about 9.7 years.

What the time point label conveys for this sample: persistent/refractory GD, antithyroid drugs over 5 years with positive TRAb. RNA was extracted from PBMCs in TRIzol for both TCR sequencing and RNA sequencing. The diagnosis of Graves' disease followed American Thyroid Association guidelines. Patients were recruited from an endocrinology department in Xi'an, China. From each patient, around 9.3 milliliters of peripheral blood was collected into an EDTA anticoagulant tube. Ficoll Paque Plus density gradient separation was used to isolate PBMCs, and no additional T cell sorting was done. An Agilent 2100 Bioanalyzer and agarose gel were used to assess RNA quality, and a NanoDrop 2000 was used to measure RNA concentration. There are 14 amino acids in the CDR3, from cysteine to phenylalanine inclusive. Only the CDR3 DNA stays, 42 bases, in frame from base 1. Based on the germline V gene, the CDR1 and CDR2 sequences are SGHRS and YFSETQ. V sheds 1 base and J sheds 2 bases, leaving 8 bases between their ends.

Summary of the overall study and its limitations: Only peripheral blood was studied, because thyroid tissue, the primary lesion, was inaccessible. Lower TCR Shannon entropy and fewer highly expanded clones were observed in persistent Graves' disease patients than in newly diagnosed patients, which suggested clonal expansion. A larger number of public clonotypes was shared among persistent patients (2,741) than among newly diagnosed patients (more than 850). Preferential use of TRBV28, TRBJ1-2 and TRBJ2-5 was observed in persistent disease, whereas TRBV20-1 and TRBJ2-1 were favored in newly diagnosed disease. The small sample size was acknowledged by the authors as a limitation that may reduce accuracy. Sequencing and analysis were restricted to the TCR beta chain.

Only one count was recorded for this clonotype. The antigen it binds to is not known. No base quality values were provided; no much bigger clone lies one nucleotide off. One read amounts to weak evidence. Receptors were amplified or captured by multiplex PCR. For sequencing, an Illumina HiSeq 4000 was employed. To build TCR beta libraries, CDR3 regions were amplified by Arm-PCR using iRepertoire HTBI primers. Gel purification was performed on PCR products prior to sequencing. The study's processing was this. Gene usage analysis of CDR3 amino acid clonotypes relied on the roughly 60 TRBV and 14 TRBJ segments identified across samples. COPE and FqMerger were used to merge the filtered high-quality paired reads into contigs. BLAST was used to align contigs to IMGT TRBV, TRBD and TRBJ reference genes, and CDR3 was defined according to IMGT. Any clonotype with a frequency above 0.1% was classified as a highly expanded clone. Shannon entropy was used to measure repertoire diversity, and the Gini coefficient was used to measure V-J evenness. A clonotype was considered public if more than one individual shared it. TCRdb trimmed the raw reads at Q25, called clones with MiXCR and kept productive beta chains. When rows share a CDR3 protein, they turn into one entry using the most common DNA and genes. The V and J calls and clone size come from TCRdb's table, not from the authors' own analysis. Present in this sample are 310,000 or so distinct CDR3 sequences, 22% of which were seen just once. 56% of the sample is held by the ten biggest clonotypes.

The clonotype was recovered from a female donor with Graves disease. The source was peripheral blood mononuclear cells (PBMCs), collected when the disease was refractory, from a patient treated with antithyroid drugs. The chain links TRBV5-1 with TRBJ2-3; the D gene remains uncertain. The CDR3 amino acid sequence is: CASSLSQLTDTQYF. The nucleotides are TGCGCCAGCAGCTTGTCGCAGCTCACAGATACGCAGTATTTT.